The entry below describes one TCR beta chain. These data originate in a study of blood T cells in healthy people across ages. The second PCR ran roughly 6 to 12 cycles with a sample-barcoded 5' primer and J-beta primers. Using its own MiXCR run on the 5' RACE reads, TCRdb lists one record per CDR3 protein. The data show some 850,000 distinct CDR3 sequences, with around 25% seen just once and around 3% held by the top ten. The same sample was also used in a study of T cells of mothers and their children.

The sample comprised blood. The sequence derives from a boy between 5 and 17 years old in good health.

The CDR3 protein is CASSWKQGVDNYGYTF. The CDR3 nucleotides are TGTGCCAGCAGCTGGAAACAGGGGGTTGACAACTATGGCTACACCTTC. The gene calls are TRBV5-5 and TRBJ1-2, with 8 bases lining up with TRBD1. Germline V gives CDR1 SGHKS, CDR2 YYEKEE (reference sequence). V dropped 3 bases and J dropped 2; count of bases not matched to a gene: 9. CDR3 length equals 16 residues.